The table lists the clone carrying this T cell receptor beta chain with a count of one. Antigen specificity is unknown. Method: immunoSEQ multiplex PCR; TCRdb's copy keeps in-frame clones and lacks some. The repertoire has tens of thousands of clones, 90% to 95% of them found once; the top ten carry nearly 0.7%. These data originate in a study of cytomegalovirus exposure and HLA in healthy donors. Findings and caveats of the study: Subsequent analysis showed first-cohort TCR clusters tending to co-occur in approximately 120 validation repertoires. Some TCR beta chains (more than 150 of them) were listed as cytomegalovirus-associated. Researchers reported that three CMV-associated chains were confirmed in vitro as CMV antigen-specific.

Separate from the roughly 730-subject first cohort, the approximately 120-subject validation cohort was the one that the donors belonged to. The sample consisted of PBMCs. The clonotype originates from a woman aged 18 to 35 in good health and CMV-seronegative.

CDR3 nucleotides: TGTGCCAGCGTACTAGCGGGACAAGAGACCCAGTACTTC. The encoded protein is CASVLAGQETQYF. The chain uses TRBV2 and TRBJ2-5; 10 nucleotides align to TRBD2. Germline loops: CDR1 SNHLY, CDR2 FYNNEI. This CDR3 is built from 13 residues. Germline trimming cut 8 bases from V and 2 bases from J; bases unmatched to any gene: 2.